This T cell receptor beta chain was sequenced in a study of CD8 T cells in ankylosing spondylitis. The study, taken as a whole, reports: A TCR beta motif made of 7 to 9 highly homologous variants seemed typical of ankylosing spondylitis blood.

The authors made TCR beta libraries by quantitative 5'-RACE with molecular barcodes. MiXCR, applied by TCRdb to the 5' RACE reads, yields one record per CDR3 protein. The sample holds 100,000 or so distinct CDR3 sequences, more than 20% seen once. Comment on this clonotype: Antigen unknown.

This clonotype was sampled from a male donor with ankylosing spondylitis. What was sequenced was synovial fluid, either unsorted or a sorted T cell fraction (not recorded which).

CDR3 region: CASSSLRGQGAWGNQPQHF. DNA for the CDR3: TGTGCCAGCAGTTCCCTTCGGGGACAGGGGGCATGGGGCAATCAGCCCCAGCATTTT. The chain combines TRBV12-3 or TRBV12-4 with TRBJ1-5; 12 bases are a match to TRBD1. The CDR3 contains 19 residues. V trimming: 4 bases; J trimming: 2 bases; junction bases outside the gene matches: 12.